The present TCR beta chain was sequenced within a study of cytomegalovirus exposure and HLA in healthy donors. Use of 60 Vbeta and 13 Jbeta primers characterized the PCR. TCRdb's copy holds only in-frame clones and misses some; the assay was immunoSEQ multiplex PCR. The sample records under 200,000 clones, roughly 84% being singletons. This clone was seen once. Its cognate antigen is unknown. Study-level results: Presence/absence analyses treated sequencing depth as roughly uniform across donors. Most of the TCR beta V segments (in an earlier analysis) were productive either about 87% or about 30% of the time. Analyzed later, association rates of TCRs varied across HLA loci, with DRB1 most and HLA-C fewest.

Healthy bone marrow donors made up the cohort. This receptor was obtained from a man aged 18 to 30 in good health and CMV-seronegative. Sequencing was performed on PBMCs.

DNA for the CDR3: TGCGCCAGCAGCCAGACACAAGAGACCCAGTACTTC. Its protein is CASSQTQETQYF. The chain couples TRBV5-1 to TRBJ2-5; D is uncertain. Germline V gene data show CDR1 as SGHRS and CDR2 as YFSETQ. V lost 4 bases, J lost 2 bases, and 6 bases lay in between. The CDR3 is 12 residues long.